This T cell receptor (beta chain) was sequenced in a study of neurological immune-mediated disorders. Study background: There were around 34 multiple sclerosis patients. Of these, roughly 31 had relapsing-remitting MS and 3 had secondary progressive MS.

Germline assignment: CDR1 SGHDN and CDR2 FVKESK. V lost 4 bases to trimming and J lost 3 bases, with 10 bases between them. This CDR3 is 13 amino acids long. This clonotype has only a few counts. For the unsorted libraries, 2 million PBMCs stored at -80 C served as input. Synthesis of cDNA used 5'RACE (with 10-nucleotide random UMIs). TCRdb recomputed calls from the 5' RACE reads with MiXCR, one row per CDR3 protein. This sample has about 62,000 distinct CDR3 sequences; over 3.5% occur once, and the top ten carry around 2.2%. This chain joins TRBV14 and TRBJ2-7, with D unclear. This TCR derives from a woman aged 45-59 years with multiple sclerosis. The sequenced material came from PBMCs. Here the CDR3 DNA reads TGTGCCAGCAGCCCAACGGGCTACTACGAGCAGTACTTC. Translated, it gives CASSPTGYYEQYF.